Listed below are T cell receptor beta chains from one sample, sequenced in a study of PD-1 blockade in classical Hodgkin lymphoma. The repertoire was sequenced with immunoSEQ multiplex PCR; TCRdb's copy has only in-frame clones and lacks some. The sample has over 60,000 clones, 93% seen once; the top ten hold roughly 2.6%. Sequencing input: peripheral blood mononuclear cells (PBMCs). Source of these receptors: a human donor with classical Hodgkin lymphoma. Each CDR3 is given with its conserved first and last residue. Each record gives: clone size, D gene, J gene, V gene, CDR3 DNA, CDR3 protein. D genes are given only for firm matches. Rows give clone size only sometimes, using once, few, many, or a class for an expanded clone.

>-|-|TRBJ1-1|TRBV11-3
TGTGCCAGCAGCTTACAGGGATGGAACACTGAAGCTTTCTTT
CASSLQGWNTEAFF
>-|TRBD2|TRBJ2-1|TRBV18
TGTGCCAGCTCACTTCGACTAGCGGGAGGTTGGGATGAGCAGTTCTTC
CASSLRLAGGWDEQFF
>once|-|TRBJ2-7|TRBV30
TGTGCCTGGAGCCGGTCTGAGTTCGAGCAGTACTTC
CAWSRSEFEQYF
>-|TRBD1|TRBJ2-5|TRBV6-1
TGTGCCAGCAGTGGACAGGGAATCCAAGAGACCCAGTACTTC
CASSGQGIQETQYF
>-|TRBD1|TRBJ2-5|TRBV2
TGTGCCAGCAGTGACGGGACAGGGGGCCGAGAGACCCAGTACTTC
CASSDGTGGRETQYF
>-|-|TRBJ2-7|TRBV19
TGTGCCAGTAGTATGTCCAGGGGGGAGGCCGAGCAGTACTTC
CASSMSRGEAEQYF
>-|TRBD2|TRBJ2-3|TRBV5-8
TGTGCCAGCAGCTTAATTCCCGGACTAGCTAGCACAGATACGCAGTATTTT
CASSLIPGLASTDTQYF
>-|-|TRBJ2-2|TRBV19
TGTGCCAGTAGTATCCTGGCGAACACCGGGGAGCTGTTTTTT
CASSILANTGELFF
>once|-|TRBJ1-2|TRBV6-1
TGTGCCAGCAGTGAAGCGGGGAGGTATGGCTACACCTTC
CASSEAGRYGYTF
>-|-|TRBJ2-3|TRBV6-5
TGTGCCAGCAGCCGCAACCAGGGACATACGCAGTATTTT
CASSRNQGHTQYF
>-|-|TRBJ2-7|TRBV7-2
TGTGCCAGCAGCTTAGCGGGATTCTCCTACGAGCAGTACTTC
CASSLAGFSYEQYF